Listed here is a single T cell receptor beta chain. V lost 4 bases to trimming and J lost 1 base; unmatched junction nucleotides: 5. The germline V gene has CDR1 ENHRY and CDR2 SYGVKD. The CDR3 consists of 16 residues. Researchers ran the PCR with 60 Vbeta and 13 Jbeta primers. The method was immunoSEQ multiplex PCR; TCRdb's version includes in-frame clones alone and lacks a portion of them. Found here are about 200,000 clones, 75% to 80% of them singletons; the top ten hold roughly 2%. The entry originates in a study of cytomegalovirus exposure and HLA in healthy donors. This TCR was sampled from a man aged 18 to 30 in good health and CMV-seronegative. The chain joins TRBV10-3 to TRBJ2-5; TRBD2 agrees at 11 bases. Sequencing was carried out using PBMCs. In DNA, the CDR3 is TGTGCCATCAGTGCCTCCGGGACTAGCGGCCAAGAGACCCAGTACTTC. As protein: CAISASGTSGQETQYF.